Sequencing of this T cell receptor beta chain was carried out in a study of identifying expanded T cells in peripheral blood. Study-level findings and limits: Differentially abundant clones: roughly 1.2 between replicates, about 15 at two to three weeks, 19 at four.

Measured with immunoSEQ multiplex PCR; TCRdb has only the in-frame clones, and not every one. The data show some 75,000 clones, roughly 88% seen once. This clone was seen more than once but under ten times. What it binds is not known. Healthy donors had no documented immune events, such as infections, while sampled. V lost 6 bases to trimming and J lost 0 bases; unmatched junction nucleotides: 6. In germline, CDR1 is SGHRS, CDR2 YFSETQ. The CDR3 totals 15 residues. This sequence originates from a person aged 18-70 years in good health. The sequenced material came from blood. The gene calls are TRBV5-1 and TRBJ2-3; 8 bases line up with TRBD2. In nucleotides, the CDR3 is TGCGCCAGCATTGAGTCTAGCGGGAGCACAGATACGCAGTATTTT. This codes for CASIESSGSTDTQYF.